One sample yielded the 7 T cell receptor beta chains listed below, sequenced in a study of T cells in Graves' hyperthyroidism and ophthalmopathy. The CDR3 regions of TCR beta were amplified from RNA transcripts. The TCR CDR3 first-round RT-PCR relied on the HTBI primer set. One entry per CDR3 protein results from TCRdb running MiXCR on the multiplex PCR reads. The sample lists 650,000 to 800,000 distinct CDR3 sequences; 45% were seen once. Sequencing input: peripheral blood or thyroid tissue (not recorded which). The receptors derive from an adult man with Graves' disease, either hyperthyroidism or ophthalmopathy (not recorded which).

On this clonotype itself: This may come from a read error, since a much larger clone is one base off. The J gene is TRBJ2-7, the V gene TRBV14; D is unclear. The CDR3 length is 14 residues. Germline loops: CDR1 SGHDN, CDR2 FVKESK. CDR3 amino acids: CASGQGSVGYEQYF. The DNA for the CDR3 is TGTGCCAGCGGCCAAGGTTCGGTCGGCTACGAGCAGTACTTC.

V is TRBV2 and J is TRBJ1-5; D is unclear. Trimming shortened V by 5 bases and J by 1 base, and 18 bases separated the two germline ends. This CDR3 is 17 amino acids long. Per germline, CDR1 SNHLY and CDR2 FYNNEI. The CDR3: CASSYSSPGRSNQPQHF. DNA of the CDR3: TGTGCCAGCAGTTACTCGTCTCCCGGTAGAAGCAATCAGCCCCAGCATTTT.

J is TRBJ2-2 and V is TRBV7-9; D call uncertain. Trimming pared 5 bases from V and 2 bases from J, leaving 9 bases between. The CDR3 runs to 14 residues. CDR1 and CDR2 from the germline V gene are SEHNR and FQNEAQ (reference sequence). This CDR3 is CASSQVDNTGELFF. The CDR3 DNA reads as TGTGCCAGCAGCCAAGTGGACAACACCGGGGAGCTGTTTTTT. Using reference TRBV7-9 and TRBJ2-2 for the parts outside the CDR3, the full variable domain is DTGVSQNPRHKITKRGQNVTFRCDPISEHNRLYWYRQTLGQGPEFLTYFQNEAQLEKSRLLSDRFSAERPKGSFSTLEIQRTEQGDSAMYLCASSQVDNTGELFFGEGSRLTVL.

V usage is TRBV29-1 and J usage is TRBJ2-2, with D possibly TRBD1 on 6 matching bases. This CDR3 spans 12 amino acids. Germline values: CDR1 SQVTM, CDR2 ANQGSEA. The V end was cut by 4 bases, the J end by 4 bases, with 7 bases between. The CDR3 nucleotides read TGCAGCGTTGGGGGGCCCACCGGGGAGCTGTTTTTT. Translated: CSVGGPTGELFF.

This clonotype has a single count. A much larger clone sits a single nucleotide away, making a read error possible. CDR3 protein: CASSDSGSIAYEQYF. CDR3 nucleotides: TGTGCCAGCAGTGACTCCGGATCCATCGCCTACGAGCAGTACTTC. The chain has TRBV6-4 and TRBJ2-7; no clear D. Trimming pared 0 bases from V and 2 bases from J, leaving 11 bases between. CDR1 is MRHNA, CDR2 SNTAGT, per germline. This CDR3 has 15 amino acids.

The rearrangement links TRBV19 to TRBJ1-2; D uncertain. The CDR3 is made up of 11 amino acids. Germline values: CDR1 LNHDA, CDR2 SQIVND (reference sequence). The ends were cut back, 6 bases at V and 8 bases at J, with 10 bases in the middle. CDR3 in DNA: TGTGCCAGTAGAGCCCGTTTCGGCTACACCTTC. Translating it yields CASRARFGYTF.

Written as DNA, the CDR3 is TGTGCCATCAGTGAGTCGAAGGCTAGCGGCCAAGAGACCCAGTACTTC. This translates into CAISESKASGQETQYF. The V and J genes are TRBV10-3 and TRBJ2-5, with 7 bases matching TRBD2. Germline values: CDR1 ENHRY, CDR2 SYGVKD. This CDR3 has 16 amino acids. J lost 1 base, V lost 0 bases, and 5 bases had no gene match.